This passage covers 32 T cell receptor beta chains from one sample sequenced in a study of metastatic and nonmetastatic thyroid tumors. No patient received treatment before thyroid surgery. TCRdb re-called the PCR reads with MiXCR. Here the sample spans fewer than 12,000 clones, 25% to 35% being singletons. The material sequenced was tumor tissue. The receptors derive from a male donor with papillary thyroid cancer or a benign thyroid nodule (not recorded which). Some clones in this sample may be carry-over from other donors' samples.

This clone has more than one count but fewer than ten. The chain employs TRBV4-1 and TRBJ2-3; the D is unclear. The V gene lost 8 bases and the J gene lost 3 bases, with 15 bases spanning the gap. The CDR3 has 14 residues. Looked up from germline, CDR1 is MGHRA and CDR2 is YSYEKL. The CDR3 sequence is CASASADRTDTQYF. The CDR3 nucleotides are TGCGCCAGCGCCTCTGCGGATAGAACAGATACGCAGTATTTT.

The chain links TRBV20-1 to TRBJ2-7, with no clear D. Germline CDR1 reads DFQATT; CDR2 reads SNEGSKA (reference sequence). The CDR3 runs 13 residues. V lost 3 bases and J lost 0, with 9 bases in between. CDR3 residues: CSARAPASYEQYF. The CDR3 DNA reads TGCAGTGCTAGGGCTCCGGCCTCCTACGAGCAGTACTTC.

The J gene is TRBJ2-7, the V gene TRBV30, with 7 positions matching TRBD2. This CDR3 is 15 amino acids long. Germline CDR1 reads GTSNPN; CDR2 reads SVGIG (reference sequence). V was clipped by 0 bases and J by 7 bases; unmatched bases: 12. The CDR3 is CAWSVRGLGVQEQYF. CDR3 DNA: TGTGCCTGGAGTGTACGAGGACTAGGAGTTCAAGAGCAGTACTTC.

On this clone itself: Sequence at one end of the junction differs from germline and may be a read error. V and J are TRBV7-9 and TRBJ1-1, with 9 bases that match TRBD1. CDR3 length: 13 amino acids. Germline V lookup: CDR1 SEHNR, CDR2 FQNEAQ (reference sequence). CDR3 region: CASRYRQGGETFF. CDR3 DNA: TGCGCCAGCCGCTATAGACAGGGGGGAGAAACTTTCTTT.

This clone was seen more than once but under ten times. J is TRBJ1-3 and V is TRBV28, with 8 bases identical to TRBD1. Germline CDR1 is MDHEN and CDR2 is SYDVKM. V was clipped by 3 bases and J by 2 bases; unmatched bases: 0. This CDR3 has 14 residues. This CDR3 is CASSFRGPGNTIYF. The CDR3 DNA is TGTGCCAGCAGTTTCAGGGGGCCTGGAAACACCATATATTTT.

This clone was detected many times. The rearrangement uses TRBV3-1 and TRBJ1-3, with D uncertain. The CDR3 totals 15 residues. CDR1 is LGHDT, CDR2 YNNKEL, per germline (reference sequence). The V end lost 5 bases, the J end lost 4 bases, and 15 bases lay between the germline ends. The CDR3 bases are TGTGCCAGCAGCAGGGCCGGGTCTCGGGGAAACACCATATATTTT. This encodes CASSRAGSRGNTIYF. Full variable domain (remainder filled in from reference TRBV3-1 and TRBJ1-3): DTAVSQTPKYLVTQMGNDKSIKCEQNLGHDTMYWYKQDSKKFLKIMFSYNNKELIINETVPNRFSPKSPDKAHLNLHINSLELGDSAVYFCASSRAGSRGNTIYFGEGSWLTVV.

By sample fraction, this clone is medium-sized. The gene calls are TRBV12-3 or TRBV12-4 and TRBJ2-7, with 13 bases that match TRBD2. The CDR3 is made up of 17 amino acids. The V gene end was trimmed by 5 bases and the J gene end by 5 bases; junction bases not matched to a gene: 12. CDR3 nucleotides: TGTGCCAGCAGTGTGCGCATGGGACTAGCGGGATGGCACGAGCAGTACTTC. Translation: CASSVRMGLAGWHEQYF.

This clone was recorded at least ten times. V is TRBV20-1 and J is TRBJ1-1; unclear D gene. This CDR3 contains 10 residues. Trimming cost V 1 base and J 11 bases, with 8 bases left between them. Per the germline V gene, CDR1 is DFQATT and CDR2 is SNEGSKA (reference sequence). CDR3 in DNA: TGCAGTGCTAGAGTTGCTCGGGCTTTCTTT. Translation: CSARVARAFF.

J is TRBJ1-2 and V is TRBV12-3 or TRBV12-4; the D gene is possibly TRBD1 (5 bases). V was cut by 3 bases and J by 4 bases, with 15 bases left in between. This CDR3 spans 15 amino acids. CDR3 DNA: TGTGCCAGCAGTTTTCCGGGACTTAGCCCCTATGGCTACACCTTC. Translation gives CASSFPGLSPYGYTF.

CDR3 DNA: TGTGCCAGCAGCTTAACGGCCTCTGCGAACACCGGGGAGCTGTTTTTT. Encoded protein: CASSLTASANTGELFF. This chain links TRBV7-3 with TRBJ2-2; no firm D call. This CDR3 has 16 residues. Germline assignment: CDR1 SGHTA and CDR2 FQGTGA. The ends were cut back, 0 bases at V and 0 bases at J, with 8 bases in the middle.

V and J are TRBV20-1 and TRBJ2-7; perhaps TRBD2 as D (5 bases). V lost 2 bases, J lost 3 bases, and 14 bases lay in between. CDR1 and CDR2 from the germline V gene are DFQATT and SNEGSKA (reference sequence). This CDR3 region has 14 residues. The CDR3 DNA sequence: TGCAGTGCTAGATTTCTCGGTAGCGACTACGAGCAGTACTTC. This sequence encodes CSARFLGSDYEQYF.

This sequence joins TRBV27 and TRBJ1-1; D gene uncertain. Trimming stripped 5 bases from V and 0 bases from J, with 7 bases between. Per germline, CDR1 MNHEY and CDR2 SMNVEV (reference sequence). The CDR3 sequence is 13 residues long. CDR3 DNA: TGTGCCAGCAGTCCCGCTGTGAACACTGAAGCTTTCTTT. Protein product: CASSPAVNTEAFF.

This clone has only a few counts. Germline and junction disagree at one end, which may indicate a read error. J is TRBJ1-6 and V is TRBV6-4; D unclear. This CDR3 spans 13 amino acids. Germline V CDR1 and CDR2: MRHNA, SNTAGT. CDR3 nucleotides: TGTGCCAGCAGTGAAAGGGAAAATTCACCACTCCACTTT. Protein: CASSERENSPLHF.

Notes on this clone: The germline gene is not matched at one end of the junction; a read error may be the cause. V gene TRBV6-1 combines with J gene TRBJ1-2; D call uncertain. Germline lookup yields CDR1 MNHNS and CDR2 SASEGT. The CDR3 runs 12 residues. CDR3 region: CTSSKVVYGYTF. CDR3 coding DNA: TGTACCAGCAGTAAAGTGGTCTATGGCTACACCTTC.

As for this clone: The junction differs from germline at one of its ends, possibly a read error. In DNA, the CDR3 is TGTGCCAGCAGCTTGGCTAGTCACGAGACCAAGTACTTC. It encodes CASSLASHETKYF. V and J are TRBV7-2 and TRBJ2-5, with D unclear. There are 13 residues in the CDR3. CDR1 and CDR2 from the germline V gene are SGHTA and FQGNSA.

The chain's CDR3 is CASSQEASSSYEQYF. In DNA form, the CDR3 reads TGCGCCAGCAGCCAAGAGGCTTCGAGCTCCTACGAGCAGTACTTC. The chain uses TRBV4-3 and TRBJ2-7, with D uncertain. The CDR3 extends over 15 amino acids. Germline CDR1 is LGHNA and CDR2 is YSLEER. The V end was cut by 0 bases, the J end by 0 bases, with 9 bases between.

Worth noting for this clone: One end of the junction fails to match germline, which may point to a read error. The chain has TRBV11-2 and TRBJ2-7; 9 bases map to TRBD1. This CDR3 has 14 amino acids. Germline CDR1 SGHAT, CDR2 FQNNGV. CDR3 sequence: CAISPVQGAYEQYF. The CDR3 nucleotides read TGTGCCATCAGCCCGGTACAGGGGGCGTACGAGCAGTACTTC.

The V call is TRBV9, the J call TRBJ2-1, with D perhaps matching TRBD2 (7 bases). Germline-derived CDR1 and CDR2 are SGDLS and YYNGEE. The CDR3 has 15 amino acids. V lost 0 bases to trimming and J lost 7 bases, with 14 bases between them. CDR3 region: CASSVVGGGRNEQFF. The CDR3 nucleotides read TGTGCCAGCAGCGTAGTTGGCGGGGGCCGAAATGAGCAGTTCTTC. The whole variable domain, filled in from reference TRBV9 and TRBJ2-1, reads DSGVTQTPKHLITATGQRVTLRCSPRSGDLSVYWYQQSLDQGLQFLIQYYNGEERAKGNILERFSAQQFPDLHSELNLSSLELGDSALYFCASSVVGGGRNEQFFGPGTRLTVL.

The chain combines TRBV11-2 with TRBJ2-7; D unresolved. With 1 base removed from V and 2 bases from J, the gap between germline ends came to 6 bases. CDR1 and CDR2 (germline): SGHAT, FQNNGV. The CDR3 runs to 13 residues. The CDR3 region is CASSLGSTYEQYF. CDR3 nucleotides: TGTGCCAGCAGCTTAGGAAGTACCTACGAGCAGTACTTC. Full variable domain (remainder filled in from reference TRBV11-2 and TRBJ2-7): EAGVAQSPRYKIIEKRQSVAFWCNPISGHATLYWYQQILGQGPKLLIQFQNNGVVDDSQLPKDRFSAERLKGVDSTLKIQPAKLEDSAVYLCASSLGSTYEQYFGPGTRLTVT.

This clone was found once. Compared with germline, one end of the junction differs, possibly owing to a read error. Additional DNA sequences in this sample encode the identical CDR3. The chain joins TRBV7-6 to TRBJ2-2; 8 positions match TRBD2. The germline CDR1 and CDR2 sequences are SGHVS and FNYEAQ. This CDR3 comprises 18 residues. DNA of the CDR3: TGTGCCAGCAGCCAAGGGACTAGTGGGGGACCGACCACCGGGGAGTTGTTTTTT. Translated, it gives CASSQGTSGGPTTGELFF.

This clone was observed a few times. Other DNA sequences within the sample encode an identical CDR3. CDR3 sequence (DNA): TGTGCCAGCAGCGGATCTAACACTGAAGCTTTCTTT. Protein sequence: CASSGSNTEAFF. The rearrangement links TRBV9 to TRBJ1-1; no firm D call. V lost 3 bases, J lost 2 bases, and 5 bases lay in between. CDR1 is SGDLS and CDR2 is YYNGEE in the germline V gene. This CDR3 is 12 amino acids long.

This clone is labeled as medium-sized (0.01 to 0.1%). This sequence joins TRBV6-1 and TRBJ2-7; D may be TRBD2 (6 bases). Germline CDR1 is MNHNS and CDR2 is SASEGT. Between the trimmed V and J ends, which lost 2 bases and 0 bases, there was a span of 11 bases. The CDR3 contains 15 residues. The CDR3 DNA follows: TGTGCCAGCAGTGAACGGGACGGGAGCTCCTACGAGCAGTACTTC. It yields the protein CASSERDGSSYEQYF.

This clone occurred a few times. This chain links TRBV10-1 with TRBJ2-3; the match to TRBD1 covers 7 bases. V lost 5 bases, J lost 2 bases, and 4 bases stayed unmatched. The CDR3 runs to 14 residues. Looked up from germline, CDR1 is WNHNN and CDR2 is SYGVQD (reference sequence). The CDR3 sequence is CASSPDRPTDTQYF. CDR3 DNA sequence: TGCGCCAGCAGTCCGGACAGGCCCACAGATACGCAGTATTTT.

J is TRBJ2-7 and V is TRBV7-2, with 9 bases that match TRBD1. The CDR3 totals 14 residues. Germline-derived CDR1 and CDR2 are SGHTA and FQGNSA. The J segment lost 10 bases and the V segment lost 5 bases, leaving 12 bases of the junction unmatched. CDR3 sequence: CASSPGQGFYYQYV. CDR3 in DNA: TGTGCCAGCAGCCCGGGACAGGGTTTCTACTATCAGTACGTC.

This chain links TRBV7-9 with TRBJ2-1, with D maybe TRBD1 (6 bases). CDR1 and CDR2 (germline): SEHNR, FQNEAQ (reference sequence). Trimming took 3 bases from V and 1 from J, leaving 7 bases between them. The CDR3 is made up of 14 amino acids. The CDR3 loop reads CASSFGTSYNEQFF. CDR3 sequence (DNA): TGTGCCAGCAGCTTTGGGACATCCTACAATGAGCAGTTCTTC.

This clone occurred a few times. This chain links TRBV19 with TRBJ2-5, with D possibly matching TRBD2 (6 bases). Germline V gene sequence: CDR1 LNHDA, CDR2 SQIVND (reference sequence). This CDR3 is built from 13 residues. V was cut by 5 bases and J by 7 bases, with 14 bases left in between. The DNA for the CDR3 is TGTGCCAGTAGTGGACGGGGGTCCGGGACCCAGTACTTC. Translating it yields CASSGRGSGTQYF.

This clone is medium-sized (0.01 to 0.1%). V is TRBV7-2 and J is TRBJ1-2; maybe TRBD1 (6 bases). The V gene lost 5 bases and the J gene lost 5 bases, with 15 bases spanning the gap. The germline CDR1 and CDR2 sequences are SGHTA and FQGNSA. This CDR3 is built from 14 residues. The DNA for the CDR3 is TGTGCCAGCAGCCCGTCCCGGGACACTTATGGCTACACCTTC. Its protein is CASSPSRDTYGYTF. The variable domain in full, completed from reference TRBV7-2 and TRBJ1-2, reads GAGVSQSPSNKVTEKGKDVELRCDPISGHTALYWYRQSLGQGLEFLIYFQGNSAPDKSGLPSDRFSAERTGGSVSTLTIQRTQQEDSAVYLCASSPSRDTYGYTFGSGTRLTVV.

By its share, this clone is medium-sized. The rearrangement links TRBV10-1 to TRBJ2-1; TRBD2 matches 10 bases. The CDR3 runs to 14 residues. J was trimmed by 3 bases and V by 8 bases; bases with no gene match: 4. Germline CDR1 is WNHNN and CDR2 is SYGVQD (reference sequence). The CDR3 DNA reads as TGCGCCAGCTCCGGGACTAGCGACTACAATGAGCAGTTCTTC. Encoded protein: CASSGTSDYNEQFF.

The count of this clone is one. The genes are TRBV3-1 and TRBJ2-3; 9 bases are shared with TRBD1. The germline gives CDR1 LGHDT, CDR2 YNNKEL (reference sequence). Trimming at V came to 4 bases and at J to 4 bases, leaving 6 bases not matched to a gene. This CDR3 region has 15 residues. The chain's CDR3 is CASSRSGQGPDTQYF. The CDR3 nucleotides read TGTGCCAGCAGCCGTTCGGGACAGGGACCAGATACGCAGTATTTT.

This clone is classed as medium-sized. Other DNA sequences in the sample encode the same CDR3. This rearrangement joins TRBV28 to TRBJ1-1, with D perhaps matching TRBD1 (6 bases). CDR3 length: 16 amino acids. V lost 3 bases and J 0 bases, leaving 14 bases between the germline ends. Germline V gene sequence: CDR1 MDHEN, CDR2 SYDVKM. This CDR3 reads CASSFLQGHVNTEAFF. In DNA form, the CDR3 reads TGTGCCAGCAGTTTTCTCCAGGGGCATGTGAACACTGAAGCTTTCTTT.

This clone was recorded once. The V gene is TRBV5-1, the J gene TRBJ2-7; maybe TRBD2 (5 bases). Trimming removed 0 bases at V and 3 bases at J, with 13 bases between. The CDR3 spans 15 residues. Germline values: CDR1 SGHRS, CDR2 YFSETQ. The CDR3 sequence: CASSLDLGGIYEQYF. In nucleotides, the CDR3 is TGCGCCAGCAGCTTGGATCTTGGAGGTATCTACGAGCAGTACTTC.

This chain connects TRBV20-1 to TRBJ2-3, with 7 bases lining up with TRBD2. CDR3 length equals 15 residues. The ends lost 3 bases at V and 2 bases at J; junction bases unmatched: 8. Germline V gene sequence: CDR1 DFQATT, CDR2 SNEGSKA (reference sequence). This chain's CDR3 is CSARGTSDHTDTQYF. The CDR3 DNA is TGCAGTGCTAGGGGAACTAGCGACCACACAGATACGCAGTATTTT.